Listed here are 2 T cell receptor beta chains from one sample, sequenced in a study of vaccination and CD4 T cells after COVID-19. The Oncomine TCR Beta short-read assay generated sequence data from the DNA of cultured CD4+ T cells. MiXCR, applied by TCRdb to the PCR reads, yields one record per CDR3 protein. The table has 20,000 to 25,000 distinct CDR3 sequences, roughly 70% seen once. Their specific antigens are unknown. The treatment denotes: roughly ten-day PBMC culture with coronavirus spike peptide pools or control peptides (ViraFEST assay). Sequencing input: CD4+ T cells from blood, cultured in vitro. Receptor source: a human donor who had recovered from COVID-19.

The chain uses TRBV5-1 and TRBJ1-2; no reliable D call. V shed 2 bases and J shed 5 bases, with 10 bases lying between them. This CDR3 contains 13 residues. CDR1 and CDR2 from the germline V gene are SGHRS and YFSETQ. CDR3 bases: TGCGCCAGCAGCTTTGGCAGGAGATATGGCTACACCTTC. Protein: CASSFGRRYGYTF.

The chain has TRBV2 and TRBJ2-7; TRBD1 aligns across 9 bases. The V segment lost 6 bases and the J segment 5 bases; nucleotides outside the gene matches: 8. There are 14 residues in the CDR3. From germline, CDR1 is SNHLY and CDR2 FYNNEI. In DNA form, the CDR3 reads TGTGCCAGCAGGACGACAGGGGGGAAAAACGAGCAGTACTTC. Translating gives CASRTTGGKNEQYF.